This is a list of T cell receptor beta chains from one sample in a study of blood T cells in healthy people across ages. In TCRdb, the 5' RACE reads were re-called with MiXCR into one record per CDR3 protein. The data hold some 320,000 distinct CDR3 sequences, with roughly 27% observed a single time. The material sequenced was blood. These receptors all come from a woman aged 70 to 79 in good health. Each CDR3 is given with its conserved first and last residue. The D gene is left open where the match is weak. Only some rows state a clone size, as once, few, many or a class for expanded clones.

13	TRBV7-2	TRBD1	-	TRBJ1-2	TGTGCCAGCAGCTTAGGACAGGGGAGGGGCTACACCTTC	CASSLGQGRGYTF
13	TRBV29-1	TRBD2	-	TRBJ2-7	TGCAGCGTCATAGCGGGGTTCTCCTACGAGCAGTGCTTC	CSVIAGFSYEQCF
14	TRBV5-6	-	few	TRBJ2-7	TGTGCCAGCAGCTTGAACTTCCGGGAGTTTTTGCAGTACTTC	CASSLNFREFLQYF
12	TRBV7-9	-	-	TRBJ2-4	TGTGCCAGCAGCACCCAGGGGGGGATTCAGTACTTC	CASSTQGGIQYF
15	TRBV5-6	-	-	TRBJ2-1	TGTGCCAGCAGCTCGGTGTACAATTCCTACAATGAGCAGTTCTTC	CASSSVYNSYNEQFF
13	TRBV7-2	-	few	TRBJ2-5	TGTGCCAGCAGCTTAGAGCGTAGGGATGAGCAGTACTTC	CASSLERRDEQYF
13	TRBV14	-	few	TRBJ2-7	TGTGCCAGCAGTCAAGGACTAACCTACGAGCAGTACTTC	CASSQGLTYEQYF
16	TRBV7-2	-	many	TRBJ1-3	TGTGCCAGCAGCCCGTTCCCGAGACCTACGGGAAACACCATATATTTT	CASSPFPRPTGNTIYF
13	TRBV28	-	many	TRBJ1-2	TGTGCCAGCAGTTTGACAGCTAACTATGGCTACACCTTC	CASSLTANYGYTF
15	TRBV20-1	TRBD1	few	TRBJ2-5	TGCAGTGCTAGACTCGGACAGGGTAGGGGGGAGACCCAGTACTTC	CSARLGQGRGETQYF
14	TRBV7-3	TRBD2	many	TRBJ2-5	TGTGCCAGCAGCTTACTCTCTAGCGGGACGACCCAGTACTTC	CASSLLSSGTTQYF
16	TRBV28	TRBD2	few	TRBJ2-3	TGTGCCAGCAGTGATCATACTAGCGGGAGGACAGATACGCAGTATTTT	CASSDHTSGRTDTQYF
14	TRBV5-1	-	-	TRBJ2-1	TGCGCCAGCAGCTTGGTCGGTGAAAACAATGAGCAGTTCTTC	CASSLVGENNEQFF
14	TRBV7-9	-	few	TRBJ2-5	TGTGCCAGCACTATTCACCGGGAGCAAGAGACCCAGTACTTC	CASTIHREQETQYF
14	TRBV5-1	-	-	TRBJ2-1	TGCGCCAGCAGCTTGGAGGACTGGGCCCCAGAGCAGTTCTTC	CASSLEDWAPEQFF
16	TRBV5-1	TRBD1	few	TRBJ2-3	TGCGCCAGCAGCACCCAGGGACAGGGCAACACAGATACGCAGTATTTT	CASSTQGQGNTDTQYF
16	TRBV5-1	-	few	TRBJ1-6	TGCGCCAGCAGCCCCGGGGGGGCAGGGCGAAATTCACCCCTCCACTTT	CASSPGGAGRNSPLHF
18	TRBV7-6	TRBD2	few	TRBJ2-1	TGTGCCAGCACCGAAAGAAGTAGCGGGGTCGTCTCCTACAGTGAGCAGTTCTTC	CASTERSSGVVSYSEQFF
16	TRBV11-2	TRBD1	few	TRBJ2-5	TGTGCCAGCAGCACCCGTCCCGGGACAGAATTCGGGACCCAGTACTTC	CASSTRPGTEFGTQYF
14	TRBV18	TRBD1	few	TRBJ1-4	TGTGCCAGCTCCCCGAACAGGGGGAATGAAAAACTGTTTTTT	CASSPNRGNEKLFF
15	TRBV11-2	-	-	TRBJ2-1	TGTGCCAGCAGCTTAAGACAGGACTCCTACAATGAGCAGTTCTTC	CASSLRQDSYNEQFF
14	TRBV20-1	-	few	TRBJ2-2	TGCAGTGCTAGCAACAGGGTAGCGACCGGGGAGCTGTTTTTT	CSASNRVATGELFF
12	TRBV29-1	-	few	TRBJ2-5	TGCAGCGTTGACAGGGGAGGGGAGACCCAGTACTTC	CSVDRGGETQYF
11	TRBV29-1	-	-	TRBJ1-2	TGCAGCGCCGTGAATGTGGGGGGCTACACCTTC	CSAVNVGGYTF
23	TRBV28	TRBD1	-	TRBJ2-5	TGTGCCAGCAGTTTAGACAGCTCAAGTGTCCTAACATTGTGGGGACAGGGGAGTGAGACCCAGTACTTC	CASSLDSSSVLTLWGQGSETQYF
14	TRBV6-2/TRBV6-3	TRBD2	many	TRBJ2-7	TGTGCCAGCAGTTACTCCGGGACTAGATACGAGCAGTACTTC	CASSYSGTRYEQYF
16	TRBV24-1	TRBD1	-	TRBJ2-1	TGTGCCACCAGTGATGGAACCGGGACAGCCTACAATGAGCAGTTCTTC	CATSDGTGTAYNEQFF
15	TRBV20-1	TRBD1	-	TRBJ2-7	TGCAGTGCCCTGGCCCTGACAGGGGGCGTATACGAGCAGTACTTC	CSALALTGGVYEQYF
11	TRBV20-1	-	-	TRBJ2-1	TGCAGTGCCACAGACAGGTCTGAGCACTTCTTC	CSATDRSEHFF